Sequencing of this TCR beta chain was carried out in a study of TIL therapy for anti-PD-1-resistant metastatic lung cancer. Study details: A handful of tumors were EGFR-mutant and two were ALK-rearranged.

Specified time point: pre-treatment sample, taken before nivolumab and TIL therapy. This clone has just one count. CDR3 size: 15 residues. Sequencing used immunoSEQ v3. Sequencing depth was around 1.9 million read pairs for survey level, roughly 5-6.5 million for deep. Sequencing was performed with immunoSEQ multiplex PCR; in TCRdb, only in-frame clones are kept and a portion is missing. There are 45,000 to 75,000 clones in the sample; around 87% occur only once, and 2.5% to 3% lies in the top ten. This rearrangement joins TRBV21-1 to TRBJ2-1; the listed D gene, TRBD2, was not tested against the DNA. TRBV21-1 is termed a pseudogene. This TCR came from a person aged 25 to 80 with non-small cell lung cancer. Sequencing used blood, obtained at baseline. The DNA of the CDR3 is TGTGCCAGCAGTTGGCTAGCGGGGGGTTACAATGAGCAGTTCTTC. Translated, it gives CASSWLAGGYNEQFF.